The 19 T cell receptor beta chains presented below share a single source sample, sequenced in a study of blood T cell repertoires in COVID-19 (TCRdb year 2020). The protocol used for the library was the immunoSEQ multiplex PCR assay. This is the immuneACCESS table as TCRdb keeps it, with only in-frame sequences that have V and J called. A part of the clones is gone; compared with another copy, unresolved V genes explain less than half, and the rest is unexplained. The sample table records around 180,000 clones; about 80% of these occur just once. About 1.5% of the sample rests with the top ten. Input material: peripheral blood. The receptors here all came from a human donor in a cohort sampled during active COVID-19.

The chain couples TRBV6-2 or TRBV6-3 to TRBJ2-5; D is perhaps TRBD2 (5 bases). The germline V gene encodes CDR1 MNHEY and CDR2 SVGEGT. V lost 4 bases, J lost 5 bases, and 14 bases lay in between. The CDR3 is 14 residues long. The CDR3 coding sequence is TGTGCCAGCAGTTCCCTCGTGACGGGGGAGACCCAGTACTTC. Translation: CASSSLVTGETQYF.

The CDR3 loop is CASSIGLAGVQNEQFF. DNA for the CDR3: TGTGCCAGTAGTATCGGCCTAGCGGGAGTTCAGAATGAGCAGTTCTTC. The chain links TRBV19 to TRBJ2-1, with 10 bases lining up with TRBD2. The J segment lost 7 bases and the V segment lost 3 bases, leaving 9 bases of the junction unmatched. From germline, CDR1 is LNHDA and CDR2 SQIVND (reference sequence). The CDR3 length is 16 residues.

Worth noting for this clone: The same CDR3 can be traced to other DNA sequences in this sample. The rearrangement uses TRBV18 and TRBJ2-7; TRBD1 is a possible D gene (6 bases). There are 12 residues in the CDR3. Germline values: CDR1 KGHSH, CDR2 LQKENI. The V gene lost 3 bases and the J gene lost 4 bases, with 7 bases spanning the gap. CDR3 amino acids: CASSPTGYEQYF. The CDR3 DNA follows: TGTGCCAGCTCACCGACAGGTTACGAGCAGTACTTC. The full variable domain, its missing parts supplied by reference TRBV18 and TRBJ2-7, is NAGVMQNPRHLVRRRGQEARLRCSPMKGHSHVYWYRQLPEEGLKFMVYLQKENIIDESGMPKERFSAEFPKEGPSILRIQQVVRGDSAAYFCASSPTGYEQYFGPGTRLTVT.

The chain is built from TRBV7-8 and TRBJ1-3; D gene unclear. The CDR3 runs to 11 residues. Per germline, CDR1 SGHVS and CDR2 FQNEAQ. With 7 bases removed from V and 3 bases from J, the gap between germline ends came to 4 bases. This CDR3 is CASIIGNTIYF. CDR3 DNA sequence: TGTGCCAGCATCATTGGAAACACCATATATTTT.

The rearrangement links TRBV5-1 to TRBJ2-3; D perhaps matches TRBD1 (6 bases). Trimming cost V 3 bases and J 3 bases, with 14 bases left between them. This CDR3 region has 15 residues. Germline V CDR1 and CDR2: SGHRS, YFSETQ. CDR3 sequence: CASSSGTSGTDTQYF. CDR3 in DNA: TGCGCCAGCAGCTCCGGGACATCAGGGACAGATACGCAGTATTTT.

The chain couples TRBV19 to TRBJ1-1, with 7 bases fitting TRBD1. V shed 5 bases, J shed 1 base, and the junction held 16 bases outside the gene matches. The CDR3 runs to 18 residues. CDR1 and CDR2 (germline): LNHDA, SQIVND (reference sequence). CDR3 sequence reads: CASSPKLTGEKGNTEAFF. CDR3 coding DNA: TGTGCCAGTAGTCCAAAGCTAACAGGGGAGAAGGGGAACACTGAAGCTTTCTTT.

The V and J genes are TRBV18 and TRBJ1-3; D not certain. With 6 bases removed from V and 0 bases from J, the gap between germline ends came to 15 bases. The CDR3 has 16 amino acids. Germline V CDR1 and CDR2: KGHSH, LQKENI. As DNA, the CDR3 is TGTGCCAGCTCTACCAGGAACCTGAACTCTGGAAACACCATATATTTT. It translates to CASSTRNLNSGNTIYF.

V usage is TRBV9 and J usage is TRBJ1-5; the match to TRBD1 covers 9 bases. CDR1 is SGDLS, CDR2 YYNGEE, per germline. This CDR3 has 13 residues. Trimming at V came to 3 bases and at J to 6 bases, leaving 1 base not matched to a gene. The CDR3 loop reads CASSATGGQPQHF. The CDR3 DNA sequence: TGTGCCAGCAGCGCGACAGGGGGTCAGCCCCAGCATTTT.

The chain recombines TRBV3-1 (or the pseudogene TRBV3-2) with TRBJ1-4, with 9 bases identical to TRBD1. The CDR3 consists of 14 residues. After removal of 5 bases from V and 7 bases from J, the junction contained 5 bases not matched to a gene. Germline CDR1 and CDR2: LGHDT and YNNKEL (reference sequence). The CDR3 sequence: CASSSGTGSEKLFF. The CDR3 DNA is TGTGCCAGCAGCTCCGGGACAGGGAGTGAAAAACTGTTTTTT.

The CDR3 region is CASSPLSGSLSYEQYF. DNA of the CDR3: TGTGCCAGCAGCCCCCTTAGCGGGAGCCTTTCCTACGAGCAGTACTTC. The rearrangement links TRBV5-5 to TRBJ2-7; TRBD2 aligns across 9 bases. Germline-derived CDR1 and CDR2 are SGHKS and YYEKEE (reference sequence). The CDR3 spans 16 residues. J lost 1 base, V lost 4 bases, and 9 bases had no gene match.

This clone was counted a single time. V gene TRBV6-6 combines with J gene TRBJ2-7, with 7 positions matching TRBD1. The germline V gene encodes CDR1 MNHNY and CDR2 SVGAGI (reference sequence). The J segment lost 1 base and the V segment lost 2 bases, leaving 5 bases of the junction unmatched. The CDR3 length is 15 residues. This CDR3 is CASSYATGASYEQYF. The DNA for the CDR3 is TGTGCCAGCAGTTACGCTACAGGGGCGTCCTACGAGCAGTACTTC.

Here the CDR3 reads CARSLGEGTYNEQFF. CDR3 coding DNA: TGTGCCAGAAGCTTGGGGGAGGGAACCTACAATGAGCAGTTCTTC. This chain connects TRBV5-3 to TRBJ2-1; the match to TRBD2 covers 7 bases. TRBV5-3 is identified as an open reading frame with a role that is uncertain. The CDR3 runs 15 residues. V dropped 0 bases and J dropped 2; count of bases not matched to a gene: 2.

J is TRBJ1-5 and V is TRBV5-1; tentative D call: TRBD1 (6 bases). Germline V gene data show CDR1 as SGHRS and CDR2 as YFSETQ. The V and J ends lost 3 bases and 3 bases respectively, with 13 bases between them. The CDR3 totals 15 residues. The CDR3 nucleotides are TGCGCCAGCAGCTCTGGGGGCCAGCCCAATCAGCCCCAGCATTTT. It translates to CASSSGGQPNQPQHF.

This chain uses TRBV6-4 with TRBJ2-1; 7 positions agree with TRBD2. Germline V CDR1 and CDR2: MRHNA, SNTAGT. CDR3 length equals 15 residues. J lost 0 bases, V lost 5 bases, and 4 bases had no gene match. The CDR3 region is CASSPIAGSYNEQFF. CDR3 coding DNA: TGTGCCAGCAGTCCCATAGCGGGCTCCTACAATGAGCAGTTCTTC.

The chain carries TRBV6-2 or TRBV6-3 and TRBJ2-7; weak D call: TRBD1 (5 bases). The V end was cut by 5 bases, the J end by 4 bases, with 9 bases between. The CDR3 extends over 12 amino acids. CDR1 MNHEY and CDR2 SVGEGT come from the germline V gene. The CDR3 bases are TGTGCCAGCAGTCAGGACATTTACGAGCAGTACTTC. Its protein product is CASSQDIYEQYF.

The J gene is TRBJ2-2, the V gene TRBV11-2; the D gene is possibly TRBD2 (6 bases). With 5 bases removed from V and 1 base from J, the gap between germline ends came to 11 bases. From germline, CDR1 is SGHAT and CDR2 FQNNGV. CDR3 length: 15 residues. The CDR3: CASSLLGGNTGELFF. The CDR3 DNA follows: TGTGCCAGCAGCCTCTTGGGGGGGAACACCGGGGAGCTGTTTTTT. The full variable domain, with the rest looked up from reference TRBV11-2 and TRBJ2-2, is EAGVAQSPRYKIIEKRQSVAFWCNPISGHATLYWYQQILGQGPKLLIQFQNNGVVDDSQLPKDRFSAERLKGVDSTLKIQPAKLEDSAVYLCASSLLGGNTGELFFGEGSRLTVL.

DNA for the CDR3: TGTGCCATCCTGGGGCGAGGCACGAGACAGGGCGGAACTGAAGCTTTCTTT. Residues: CAILGRGTRQGGTEAFF. This chain uses TRBV7-9 with TRBJ1-1; 7 nucleotides agree with TRBD1. The CDR3 is 17 amino acids. Germline trimming cut 10 bases from V and 5 bases from J; bases unmatched to any gene: 22. Germline V gene data show CDR1 as SEHNR and CDR2 as FQNEAQ (reference sequence).

This chain uses TRBV5-1 with TRBJ2-1; tentative D call: TRBD1 (6 bases). With 4 bases removed from V and 9 bases from J, the gap between germline ends came to 20 bases. CDR3 length: 15 residues. CDR1 SGHRS and CDR2 YFSETQ come from the germline V gene. The CDR3 DNA reads TGCGCCAGCAGCCTTGGGGAATCAGGGGCGGCTGAGCAGTTCTTC. Translation gives CASSLGESGAAEQFF.

The rearrangement links TRBV6-6 to TRBJ2-7; 10 nucleotides line up with TRBD2. The V gene's germline CDR1 is MNHNY and CDR2 SVGAGI (reference sequence). The CDR3 has 15 amino acids. V shed 6 bases, J shed 0 bases, and the junction held 5 bases outside the gene matches. Written as DNA, the CDR3 is TGTGCCAGCAGCCGCGGACTAGCGGACTCCTACGAGCAGTACTTC. Translating it yields CASSRGLADSYEQYF.